A selection of T cell receptor beta chains follows, all from one sample in a study of T cell repertoires in cytomegalovirus infection. These receptors' targets are unknown. In TCRdb, the reads were re-called with MiXCR into one record per CDR3 protein. The sample lists some 940,000 distinct CDR3 sequences; around 31% were seen once. Source: cultured CD8+ T cells from PBMCs, taken from culture after CMV antigen stimulation. The receptor set was obtained from a human donor in good health (CMV status not recorded). Some clones in this sample may be carry-over from other donors' samples. Both conserved end residues are trimmed from each CDR3. Each record gives: D gene, J gene, clone size, V gene, CDR3 protein. The D gene is left open where the match is weak. Size tells how often a clone was seen (once, few, many) or the class of an expanded clone, and some rows leave it out.

d_gene: TRBD2
j_gene: TRBJ2-2
abundance: few
v_gene: TRBV12-3/TRBV12-4
CDR3aa: ASSLSPSGGLTNTGELF

d_gene: NA
j_gene: TRBJ1-1
abundance: many
v_gene: TRBV29-1
CDR3aa: SVEGGKRKVF

d_gene: NA
j_gene: TRBJ1-2
abundance: many
v_gene: TRBV7-8
CDR3aa: ASSSSPGGGDGYT

d_gene: TRBD2
j_gene: TRBJ2-5
abundance: few
v_gene: TRBV7-9
CDR3aa: ASSFQLAGGTLQETQY

d_gene: NA
j_gene: TRBJ1-4
abundance: NA
v_gene: TRBV6-1
CDR3aa: ASSLFETAEKLF

d_gene: NA
j_gene: TRBJ1-5
abundance: few
v_gene: TRBV27
CDR3aa: ASSPEGHPNQPQH

d_gene: TRBD2
j_gene: TRBJ2-1
abundance: NA
v_gene: TRBV7-9
CDR3aa: ASRAGGAYNEQF

d_gene: TRBD1
j_gene: TRBJ1-2
abundance: NA
v_gene: TRBV27
CDR3aa: ATSGTGGGYT

d_gene: NA
j_gene: TRBJ1-1
abundance: NA
v_gene: TRBV7-6
CDR3aa: ASSSHGGSEAF

d_gene: NA
j_gene: TRBJ2-3
abundance: NA
v_gene: TRBV2
CDR3aa: ASSLTLRPTDTQY

d_gene: TRBD1
j_gene: TRBJ2-7
abundance: NA
v_gene: TRBV13
CDR3aa: ASSLGGTGPYEQY

d_gene: NA
j_gene: TRBJ1-6
abundance: many
v_gene: TRBV11-2
CDR3aa: ASSHLKPDVNSPLH

d_gene: NA
j_gene: TRBJ2-3
abundance: NA
v_gene: TRBV19
CDR3aa: ASKNSGFTDTQY

d_gene: TRBD1
j_gene: TRBJ1-1
abundance: NA
v_gene: TRBV6-2/TRBV6-3
CDR3aa: ASSLDRRYTEAF

d_gene: TRBD2
j_gene: TRBJ2-5
abundance: NA
v_gene: TRBV7-9
CDR3aa: ASSATRAGGQETQY

d_gene: TRBD2
j_gene: TRBJ2-1
abundance: many
v_gene: TRBV6-5
CDR3aa: ASSYSERGGYNEQF

d_gene: NA
j_gene: TRBJ1-2
abundance: few
v_gene: TRBV5-5
CDR3aa: ASSLGAGHYGYT

d_gene: NA
j_gene: TRBJ1-1
abundance: few
v_gene: TRBV28
CDR3aa: ASKQGMNTEAF

d_gene: NA
j_gene: TRBJ1-1
abundance: few
v_gene: TRBV5-1
CDR3aa: ASSFDPGDTEAF

d_gene: NA
j_gene: TRBJ2-3
abundance: NA
v_gene: TRBV27
CDR3aa: ASSFWAATDTQY

d_gene: NA
j_gene: TRBJ1-1
abundance: many
v_gene: TRBV7-6
CDR3aa: ASTPEGSGWNTEAF

d_gene: NA
j_gene: TRBJ1-4
abundance: many
v_gene: TRBV7-6
CDR3aa: ASSLEGFDEKLF

d_gene: NA
j_gene: TRBJ1-5
abundance: NA
v_gene: TRBV7-9
CDR3aa: ASSWGAGGNQPQH

d_gene: NA
j_gene: TRBJ1-2
abundance: NA
v_gene: TRBV25-1
CDR3aa: ASSEFFFYGYT

d_gene: TRBD2
j_gene: TRBJ2-3
abundance: NA
v_gene: TRBV2
CDR3aa: ARSGLAGGSDTQY

d_gene: NA
j_gene: TRBJ2-1
abundance: NA
v_gene: TRBV6-1
CDR3aa: ASSYGESGNEQF

d_gene: NA
j_gene: TRBJ2-1
abundance: NA
v_gene: TRBV27
CDR3aa: ASSPDIYNEQF

d_gene: NA
j_gene: TRBJ1-5
abundance: NA
v_gene: TRBV10-3
CDR3aa: AISDASSNQPQH

d_gene: TRBD1
j_gene: TRBJ1-2
abundance: NA
v_gene: TRBV4-1
CDR3aa: ASSPQGGPPKDGYT

d_gene: NA
j_gene: TRBJ2-2
abundance: NA
v_gene: TRBV12-3/TRBV12-4
CDR3aa: ASSPSSWGTGELF

d_gene: TRBD1
j_gene: TRBJ2-2
abundance: few
v_gene: TRBV5-6
CDR3aa: ASSYKDRGEHTGELF

d_gene: TRBD2
j_gene: TRBJ2-1
abundance: many
v_gene: TRBV7-2
CDR3aa: ASSSTSGGFNEQF

d_gene: NA
j_gene: TRBJ2-1
abundance: NA
v_gene: TRBV4-3
CDR3aa: ASSLHSGISDEQF

d_gene: TRBD1
j_gene: TRBJ1-1
abundance: NA
v_gene: TRBV6-6
CDR3aa: ASSYSQGAQTEAF

d_gene: NA
j_gene: TRBJ2-7
abundance: NA
v_gene: TRBV5-5
CDR3aa: ASSLTGTEQY

d_gene: NA
j_gene: TRBJ2-7
abundance: few
v_gene: TRBV27
CDR3aa: ASSLLSGGLPYEQY

d_gene: NA
j_gene: TRBJ2-1
abundance: many
v_gene: TRBV7-8
CDR3aa: ASSLVWWNEQF

d_gene: TRBD1
j_gene: TRBJ2-7
abundance: few
v_gene: TRBV27
CDR3aa: ASRTGAVREQY

d_gene: NA
j_gene: TRBJ2-7
abundance: few
v_gene: TRBV4-1
CDR3aa: ASSQGMEQY

d_gene: TRBD2
j_gene: TRBJ2-2
abundance: NA
v_gene: TRBV27
CDR3aa: ASSFLLAETNTGELF

d_gene: NA
j_gene: TRBJ1-4
abundance: few
v_gene: TRBV7-9
CDR3aa: ASSFGQTGPVEKLF

d_gene: TRBD1
j_gene: TRBJ2-2
abundance: many
v_gene: TRBV7-6
CDR3aa: ASSSTGANTGELF

d_gene: NA
j_gene: TRBJ2-6
abundance: few
v_gene: TRBV6-1
CDR3aa: ASSATGPGANVLT

d_gene: TRBD2
j_gene: TRBJ2-1
abundance: NA
v_gene: TRBV25-1
CDR3aa: ASSEYYDLSSGGATSYNEQF

d_gene: NA
j_gene: TRBJ2-1
abundance: NA
v_gene: TRBV4-1
CDR3aa: ASSQVSPWNEQF

d_gene: NA
j_gene: TRBJ2-1
abundance: NA
v_gene: TRBV7-2
CDR3aa: ASSRVSESYNEQF

d_gene: NA
j_gene: TRBJ2-3
abundance: NA
v_gene: TRBV7-9
CDR3aa: ASSPPLPSTDTQY

d_gene: NA
j_gene: TRBJ1-4
abundance: few
v_gene: TRBV5-1
CDR3aa: ASSFGGSELF

d_gene: TRBD1
j_gene: TRBJ2-7
abundance: few
v_gene: TRBV6-1
CDR3aa: ASSARTGAYYEQY

d_gene: NA
j_gene: TRBJ2-1
abundance: NA
v_gene: TRBV20-1
CDR3aa: SAKVGLAPYNEQF

d_gene: NA
j_gene: TRBJ2-1
abundance: NA
v_gene: TRBV6-5
CDR3aa: ASSYSLGGADNEQF